This T cell receptor (beta chain) was retrieved from a study of CD8+ T cells in alopecia areata. Investigators isolated RNA and reverse transcribed it into cDNA to act as the sequencing template. Sequencing was performed with immunoSEQ multiplex PCR; in TCRdb, only in-frame clones are kept and a portion is missing. The sample records 180,000 or so clones, roughly 53% being singletons. Documented treatment: oral pan-JAK inhibitor, 5-10 mg twice daily. This CDR3 has 12 residues. CDR1 and CDR2 (germline): GTSNPN, SVGIG (reference sequence). Concerning this clone itself: The junction differs from germline at one of its ends, possibly a read error.

The sample in question was CD8+ T cells sorted from blood, obtained at week 24, from a patient treated with tofacitinib. The origin of this receptor is a human donor with alopecia areata. This sequence joins TRBV30 and TRBJ2-6; possible D gene TRBD1, 5 bases. CDR3 nucleotide sequence: TGTGCCTGGAGTTCTGGGGCCGACGTCCTGACTTTC. Translating gives CAWSSGADVLTF.